Below are 20 T cell receptor beta chains sequenced from a single sample in a study of T-cell memory formation after mild COVID-19. In TCRdb, the 5' RACE reads were re-called with MiXCR into one record per CDR3 protein. The repertoire includes just over 60,000 distinct CDR3 sequences, 9.3% of them detected once, and less than 1.5% sits in the top ten. What was sequenced was PBMCs or a T cell subset sorted from them (not recorded which). These receptors were obtained from a man aged 18 to 30 who had mild COVID-19 (a few samples of this study predate the infection). Cell type and time point are not known.

The chain joins TRBV5-1 to TRBJ2-2; tentative D call: TRBD1 (6 bases). The V gene lost 5 bases and the J gene lost 5 bases, with 10 bases spanning the gap. Per the germline V gene, CDR1 is SGHRS and CDR2 is YFSETQ. CDR3 length equals 13 residues. The CDR3 nucleotides are TGCGCCAGCAGAGATGGACAGACCGGGGAGCTGTTTTTT. This sequence encodes CASRDGQTGELFF. The variable domain in full, with the rest retrieved from reference TRBV5-1 and TRBJ2-2, is KAGVTQTPRYLIKTRGQQVTLSCSPISGHRSVSWYQQTPGQGLQFLFEYFSETQRNKGNFPGRFSGRQFSNSRSEMNVSTLELGDSALYLCASRDGQTGELFFGEGSRLTVL.

This clonotype was seen a few times. The CDR3 DNA sequence: TGCGCCAGCAGCTTATACGGTTCGAACACTGAAGCTTTCTTT. This codes for CASSLYGSNTEAFF. The J gene is TRBJ1-1, the V gene TRBV5-1; D is uncertain. The germline V and J ends were trimmed by 2 bases and 1 base, with 9 bases remaining between them. The germline CDR1 and CDR2 sequences are SGHRS and YFSETQ. The CDR3 has 14 amino acids.

The rearrangement links TRBV5-4 to TRBJ2-7, with D perhaps TRBD1 (6 bases). Trimming stripped 0 bases from V and 3 bases from J, with 13 bases between. CDR1 is SGHNT, CDR2 YYREEE, per germline (reference sequence). The CDR3 runs 15 residues. The CDR3 DNA is TGTGCCAGCAGCTTGGAAGGGCAGGGGTTCTACGAGCAGTACGTC. Encoded protein: CASSLEGQGFYEQYV.

The chain employs TRBV30 and TRBJ2-3; perhaps TRBD1 as D (5 bases). V lost 0 bases and J lost 0, with 16 bases in between. There are 17 residues in the CDR3. Germline V lookup: CDR1 GTSNPN, CDR2 SVGIG (reference sequence). CDR3 residues: CAWSVSHGRVSTDTQYF. The CDR3 coding sequence is TGTGCCTGGAGTGTATCCCACGGCAGGGTCAGCACAGATACGCAGTATTTT.

The J gene is TRBJ2-5, the V gene TRBV20-1; 7 nucleotides line up with TRBD2. Germline values: CDR1 DFQATT, CDR2 SNEGSKA (reference sequence). V trimming: 1 base; J trimming: 2 bases; junction bases outside the gene matches: 4. This CDR3 contains 14 residues. CDR3 region: CSARVTGGQETQYF. The CDR3 nucleotides read TGCAGTGCTAGAGTAACGGGGGGACAAGAGACCCAGTACTTC.

The rearrangement uses TRBV4-1 and TRBJ2-3; D unresolved. Germline CDR1 MGHRA, CDR2 YSYEKL. The CDR3 runs to 16 residues. Trimming took 0 bases from V and 2 from J, leaving 12 bases between them. Here the CDR3 reads CASSQEGYPSTDTQYF. The CDR3 nucleotides read TGCGCCAGCAGCCAAGAGGGCTATCCTTCCACAGATACGCAGTATTTT.

This chain connects TRBV19 to TRBJ1-1; D is unresolved. Germline loops: CDR1 LNHDA, CDR2 SQIVND (reference sequence). V lost 5 bases and J 3 bases, leaving 10 bases between the germline ends. CDR3 length equals 13 residues. CDR3 nucleotides: TGTGCCAGTAGTCCTACTCGGGACACTGAAGCTTTCTTT. Protein: CASSPTRDTEAFF.

This clonotype was observed at least ten times. This chain joins TRBV7-2 and TRBJ2-3; D is possibly TRBD1 (6 bases). The CDR3 is 13 amino acids. The V end lost 11 bases, the J end lost 2 bases, and 14 bases lay between the germline ends. CDR1 is SGHTA, CDR2 FQGNSA, per germline. The CDR3 DNA is TGTGCCGCAGGCCGGGACAACACAGATACGCAGTATTTT. Protein product: CAAGRDNTDTQYF.

The chain recombines TRBV11-3 with TRBJ2-3; D is ambiguous. Germline V CDR1 and CDR2: SGHNT, YENEEA. CDR3 length: 14 amino acids. Trimming left V 1 base short and J 3 bases short, with 8 bases between. CDR3 protein: CASSLGGMTDTQYF. Here the CDR3 DNA reads TGTGCCAGCAGCTTAGGGGGTATGACAGATACGCAGTATTTT.

This clonotype was recorded a few times. In nucleotides, the CDR3 is TGCGCCAGCAGCCATTCAGGGGGCACCGGGGAGCTGTTTTTT. It specifies CASSHSGGTGELFF. The chain links TRBV4-3 to TRBJ2-2; TRBD1 agrees at 7 bases. This CDR3 contains 14 residues. Germline lookup yields CDR1 LGHNA and CDR2 YSLEER. J gave up 4 bases and V 3 bases, and 2 bases lay outside the gene matches.

This clonotype was detected only a few times. The chain joins TRBV6-6 to TRBJ1-2, with D unresolved. V was clipped by 5 bases and J by 8 bases, with 33 bases between them. Per germline, CDR1 MNHNY and CDR2 SVGAGI (reference sequence). The CDR3 sequence is 19 residues long. The CDR3 is CASSPRTESDAQTDPGYTF. The CDR3 bases are TGTGCCAGCAGTCCTCGAACTGAATCGGACGCTCAAACGGATCCGGGCTACACCTTC.

The chain combines TRBV4-1 with TRBJ2-3, with D perhaps TRBD2 (7 bases). Looked up from germline, CDR1 is MGHRA and CDR2 is YSYEKL. Trimming stripped 1 base from V and 5 bases from J, with 10 bases between. The length of the CDR3 is 14 residues. In nucleotides, the CDR3 is TGCGCCAGCAGCCAAGGGAGGGGGGGAGATACGCAGTATTTT. Its translation: CASSQGRGGDTQYF.

This clonotype was counted a few times. DNA for the CDR3: TGTGCCAGCAGCACGACAGGGGCCCCCTCACCCCTCCACTTT. Amino acids: CASSTTGAPSPLHF. V is TRBV7-2 and J is TRBJ1-6, with 8 bases lining up with TRBD1. V was pared by 5 bases and J by 10 bases, with 7 bases of the junction left unmatched. In germline, CDR1 is SGHTA, CDR2 FQGNSA. This CDR3 region has 14 residues.

The V and J genes are TRBV5-1 and TRBJ2-2; D uncertain. Germline V gene data show CDR1 as SGHRS and CDR2 as YFSETQ. Trimming took off 0 bases at V and 7 bases at J, with 10 bases between the two ends. CDR3 size: 14 residues. The CDR3 DNA follows: TGCGCCAGCAGCTTGGTATGGGCTGGCGGGGAGCTGTTTTTT. This gives the protein CASSLVWAGGELFF.

This clonotype occurred a few times. The CDR3 sequence is CASSPAGSETQYF. Here the CDR3 DNA reads TGTGCCAGCTCACCGGCAGGGTCAGAGACCCAGTACTTC. V and J are TRBV18 and TRBJ2-5, with a tentative D call TRBD1 (5 bases). CDR1 KGHSH and CDR2 LQKENI come from the germline V gene. The CDR3 totals 13 residues. The V end was cut by 3 bases, the J end by 4 bases, with 9 bases between.

The sample holds a few counts of this clonotype. The V and J genes are TRBV10-3 and TRBJ2-4; TRBD1 matches 8 bases. The CDR3 has 17 amino acids. Unmatched junction bases numbered 7, after V lost 3 bases and J lost 0 bases. The germline V gene encodes CDR1 ENHRY and CDR2 SYGVKD. The CDR3 sequence: CAISEVQGGLAKNIQYF. CDR3 nucleotide sequence: TGTGCCATCAGTGAAGTACAGGGGGGACTAGCCAAAAACATTCAGTACTTC.

This clonotype was found once. V is TRBV11-2 and J is TRBJ1-2, with D perhaps TRBD1 (6 bases). Trimming left V 4 bases short and J 1 base short, with 7 bases between. This CDR3 has 13 residues. Germline V gene lookup returns CDR1 SGHAT and CDR2 FQNNGV. CDR3 in amino acids: CASSSGVNYGYTF. In nucleotides, the CDR3 is TGTGCCAGCAGCTCAGGGGTTAACTATGGCTACACCTTC.

V and J are TRBV5-8 and TRBJ2-6; D remains ambiguous. Looked up from germline, CDR1 is SGHTS and CDR2 is YDEGEE. The CDR3 sequence is 19 residues long. The V and J ends lost 3 bases and 0 bases respectively, with 19 bases between them. DNA for the CDR3: TGTGCCAGCAGCTGGGAACATGGAATCGGCTACTCTGGGGCCAACGTCCTGACTTTC. Protein sequence: CASSWEHGIGYSGANVLTF.

The chain uses TRBV20-1 and TRBJ2-5, with a tentative D call TRBD1 (5 bases). V lost 5 bases to trimming and J lost 5 bases, with 12 bases between them. This CDR3 region has 12 residues. Germline V gene sequence: CDR1 DFQATT, CDR2 SNEGSKA (reference sequence). The CDR3 reads CSAGQGGETQYF. CDR3 sequence (DNA): TGCAGTGCTGGTCAGGGTGGGGAGACCCAGTACTTC.

This rearrangement joins TRBV24-1 to TRBJ1-1, with D unresolved. V lost 10 bases to trimming and J lost 1 base, with 9 bases between them. Germline values: CDR1 KGHDR, CDR2 SFDVKD. The CDR3 is 12 amino acids. CDR3 sequence reads: CATARENTEAFF. CDR3 nucleotides: TGTGCCACGGCGAGGGAGAACACTGAAGCTTTCTTT.